Listed below are T cell receptor beta chains from one sample, sequenced in a study of OX40 agonist ivuxolimab in advanced cancers. Profiling relied on immunoSEQ multiplex PCR, and the TCRdb table lists in-frame clones only, not all of them. This sample yields 71,000 or so clones, of which more than 75% are seen a single time; roughly 0.77% belongs to the top ten. Sequences were derived from CD4+ or CD8+ T cells sorted from blood, sampled in a trial of the OX40 agonist ivuxolimab. All receptors come from an adult with an advanced solid tumor such as melanoma, head and neck, liver or kidney cancer. CDR3s include the opening cysteine and the closing phenylalanine or tryptophan. A D gene is named only where the DNA matches it firmly. Rows give clone size only sometimes, using once, few, many, or a class for an expanded clone.

j_call d_call v_call clone_size cdr3_aa cdr3_nt
TRBJ2-1 - TRBV28 - CASRDAGLGFF TGTGCCAGCAGGGATGCGGGCCTAGGCTTCTTC
TRBJ2-7 TRBD2 TRBV6-6 - CASSGGTTSYEQYF TGTGCCAGCAGTGGGGGGACTACCTCCTACGAGCAGTACTTC
TRBJ2-4 TRBD2 TRBV6-1 - CASSEGGGRMYIQYF TGTGCCAGCAGTGAAGGCGGGGGGCGCATGTACATTCAGTACTTC
TRBJ2-7 - TRBV6-5 - CASSYSPGTGYEQYF TGTGCCAGCAGTTACTCTCCAGGGACGGGCTACGAGCAGTACTTC
TRBJ2-5 TRBD1 TRBV29-1 - CSVSGTAQETQYF TGCAGCGTTTCCGGGACAGCCCAAGAGACCCAGTACTTC
TRBJ2-2 TRBD1 TRBV18 - CASSGGGQGDTGELFF TGTGCCAGCTCAGGTGGTGGACAGGGGGACACCGGGGAGCTGTTTTTT
TRBJ2-2 - TRBV9 - CASSVGPNTGELFF TGTGCCAGCAGCGTGGGACCCAACACCGGGGAGCTGTTTTTT
TRBJ2-7 TRBD1 TRBV4-2 - CASSLTRDSSYEQYF TGTGCCAGCAGCCTCACCCGGGACAGCTCGTACGAGCAGTACTTC
TRBJ1-1 - TRBV25-1 - CASSPAGARPEAFF TGTGCCAGCAGTCCGGCAGGGGCGAGGCCTGAAGCTTTCTTT
TRBJ2-1 - TRBV6-1 - CASSSRDRDNEQFF TGTGCCAGCAGTTCTCGTGACCGAGACAATGAGCAGTTCTTC
TRBJ1-2 - TRBV5-3 - CARSLINHRVANYGYTF TGTGCCAGAAGCCTAATAAACCACAGGGTAGCTAACTATGGCTACACCTTC
TRBJ1-4 - TRBV6-1 - CASSLESGNEKLFF TGTGCCAGCAGTCTGGAGAGTGGTAATGAAAAACTGTTTTTT
TRBJ1-1 - TRBV29-1 once CSVELGGKAFF TGCAGCGTTGAACTGGGGGGAAAAGCTTTCTTT
TRBJ2-1 - TRBV11-2 few CASSLTLRGGDNEQFF TGTGCCAGCAGCTTAACCCTGAGAGGGGGGGACAATGAGCAGTTCTTC
TRBJ1-2 TRBD1 TRBV5-1 - CASSLGLGTGSPDYGYTF TGCGCCAGCAGCTTGGGCCTTGGGACAGGGTCCCCGGACTATGGCTACACCTTC
TRBJ1-2 - TRBV9 - CASSPRGTDNYGYTF TGTGCCAGCAGCCCCCGGGGCACGGATAACTATGGCTACACCTTC
TRBJ2-6 - TRBV4-1 - CASSPTFSSGANVLTF TGCGCCAGCAGCCCGACCTTTTCCTCTGGGGCCAACGTCCTGACTTTC
TRBJ2-7 TRBD2 TRBV5-1 - CASSLGSGTSTHEQYF TGCGCCAGCAGCTTGGGCTCGGGGACTAGCACGCACGAGCAGTACTTC
TRBJ2-3 TRBD1 TRBV30 - CASSPTGASTDTQYF TGTGCCAGCTCCCCGACAGGGGCAAGCACAGATACGCAGTATTTT
TRBJ2-3 - TRBV7-3 - CASSRSLSPDTQYF TGTGCCAGCAGCCGGAGCCTCTCCCCAGATACGCAGTATTTT
TRBJ1-1 - TRBV7-6 - CASSLAMGNTEAFF TGTGCCAGCAGCTTAGCGATGGGTAACACTGAAGCTTTCTTT
TRBJ2-3 TRBD2 TRBV5-1 - CASSFSLAGGVEDTQYF TGCGCCAGCAGCTTCTCTCTGGCGGGAGGAGTGGAAGATACGCAGTATTTT
TRBJ2-3 - TRBV6-1 - CASSSTADTQYF TGTGCCAGCAGTTCGACAGCAGATACGCAGTATTTT
TRBJ2-3 - TRBV11-2 few CASSHWGTSTDTQYF TGTGCCAGCAGCCATTGGGGGACTAGCACAGATACGCAGTATTTT
TRBJ2-7 - TRBV6-4 - CASSDSRTVTYEQYF TGTGCCAGCAGTGACTCTCGGACAGTTACATACGAGCAGTACTTC
TRBJ1-6 - TRBV7-8 - CASSLRTENSPLHF TGTGCCAGCAGCTTGAGGACAGAGAATTCACCCCTCCACTTT
TRBJ1-2 - TRBV7-9 once CASSLSRESYGYTF TGTGCCAGCAGCTTAAGCAGGGAAAGCTATGGCTACACCTTC
TRBJ2-7 TRBD1 TRBV28 - CASSLTSGQGAREQYF TGTGCCAGCAGTTTAACGTCTGGACAGGGGGCAAGGGAGCAGTACTTC
TRBJ2-1 TRBD1 TRBV7-6 - CASSSLQGAQNEQFF TGTGCCAGCAGCTCTTTACAGGGGGCGCAGAATGAGCAGTTCTTC
TRBJ2-1 - TRBV28 once CASTLSRNLFF TGTGCCAGCACTCTTTCTCGAAATCTGTTCTTC
TRBJ2-7 TRBD2 TRBV5-1 - CASSLATSGVRKQYF TGCGCCAGCAGCTTGGCCACTAGCGGGGTTCGGAAGCAGTACTTC
TRBJ2-1 TRBD1 TRBV5-4 - CASSQGTGGYNEQFF TGTGCCAGCAGCCAAGGGACAGGGGGATACAATGAGCAGTTCTTC
TRBJ1-1 TRBD1 TRBV19 once CASSDRDTEAFF TGTGCCAGCTCTGACAGGGACACTGAAGCTTTCTTT
TRBJ1-1 - TRBV6-5 once CASSYPGSEAFF TGTGCCAGCAGTTACCCCGGGAGCGAAGCTTTCTTT
TRBJ2-6 - TRBV30 - CVGGSGANVLTF TGTGTTGGGGGCTCTGGGGCCAACGTCCTGACTTTC
TRBJ2-7 - TRBV6-4 - CASSDHEKQDSYEQYF TGTGCCAGCAGTGATCACGAAAAACAAGACAGCTACGAGCAGTACTTC
TRBJ1-2 - TRBV7-8 - CASSLAGIYGYTF TGTGCCAGCAGCTTAGCAGGGATCTATGGCTACACCTTC
TRBJ2-3 TRBD2 TRBV9 - CASSARLAGGDTQYF TGTGCCAGCAGCGCCCGACTAGCGGGGGGAGATACGCAGTATTTT
TRBJ2-2 - TRBV11-1 - CASRQTQGPGELFF TGTGCCAGCAGGCAAACCCAGGGGCCCGGGGAGCTGTTTTTT
TRBJ1-1 - TRBV5-6 - CASSLVPSTEAFF TGTGCCAGCAGCTTGGTTCCGAGCACTGAAGCTTTCTTT
TRBJ1-2 TRBD1 TRBV7-9 - CASSITLRTGNTNYGYTF TGTGCCAGCAGCATTACTTTACGGACAGGCAACACTAACTATGGCTACACCTTC
TRBJ1-5 - TRBV30 - CAWSGTGNQPQHF TGTGCCTGGAGTGGGACAGGCAATCAGCCCCAGCATTTT
TRBJ1-5 - TRBV6-1 - CATTHGNSNQPQHF TGTGCCACTACGCACGGGAATAGCAATCAGCCCCAGCATTTT
TRBJ1-4 TRBD1 TRBV30 - CAFGQGNEKLFF TGTGCCTTTGGACAGGGTAATGAAAAACTGTTTTTT
TRBJ2-7 TRBD1 TRBV28 - CASSKSGQAGEQYF TGTGCCAGCAGTAAATCGGGACAGGCAGGGGAGCAGTACTTC
TRBJ2-1 - TRBV6-5 - CASSYSIDNEQFF TGTGCCAGCAGTTACTCGATAGACAATGAGCAGTTCTTC
TRBJ1-3 - TRBV2 - CASSAGAAGNTIYF TGTGCCAGCAGCGCGGGGGCGGCTGGAAACACCATATATTTT
TRBJ1-6 - TRBV7-8 - CASSLRLGGSISPLHF TGTGCCAGCAGCTTAAGGTTGGGGGGCTCAATATCACCCCTCCACTTT
TRBJ2-2 - TRBV7-2 - CASSRRLPSGELFF TGTGCCAGCAGCCGACGACTCCCGAGCGGGGAGCTGTTTTTT